These T cell receptor beta chains were read from a single sample in a study of T cells after yellow fever vaccination. TCRdb used MiXCR to reprocess the 5' RACE reads, holding one entry per CDR3 protein. The repertoire includes 65,000 to 70,000 distinct CDR3 sequences, 5.5% to 7.5% of them detected once, and roughly 2% sits in the top ten. The sample in question was CD4+ T cells sorted from PBMCs, obtained roughly 14 days after the first yellow fever vaccination. These receptors came from a man between 18 and 35 years old who received the YFV17D yellow fever vaccine. Both conserved end residues are part of each CDR3. Each record gives: V gene, D gene, clone size, J gene, CDR3 protein. The D gene is left open where the match is weak. Clone size is given as how often the clone was seen (once, few, many) or a class if it is expanded.

TRBV19	NA	many	TRBJ2-2	CASPGDTGELFF
TRBV5-1	NA	many	TRBJ2-2	CASSTGANTGELFF
TRBV5-8	TRBD1	many	TRBJ1-2	CASSLNRGVGYTF
TRBV3-1	NA	many	TRBJ1-2	CASSQAAQGYTF
TRBV5-1	NA	many	TRBJ2-5	CASSREDGETQYF
TRBV10-3	NA	many	TRBJ2-7	CAISASSGYEQYF
TRBV5-5	NA	many	TRBJ2-4	CASSLGGGRAGKNIQYF
TRBV5-1	NA	many	TRBJ1-2	CASSLGTGGGYGYTF
TRBV5-6	NA	many	TRBJ2-3	CASSRLDTQYF
TRBV7-2	TRBD2	many	TRBJ2-5	CASSSPSGGWGTQYF
TRBV5-1	TRBD1	many	TRBJ2-6	CASSPGQGASGANVLTF